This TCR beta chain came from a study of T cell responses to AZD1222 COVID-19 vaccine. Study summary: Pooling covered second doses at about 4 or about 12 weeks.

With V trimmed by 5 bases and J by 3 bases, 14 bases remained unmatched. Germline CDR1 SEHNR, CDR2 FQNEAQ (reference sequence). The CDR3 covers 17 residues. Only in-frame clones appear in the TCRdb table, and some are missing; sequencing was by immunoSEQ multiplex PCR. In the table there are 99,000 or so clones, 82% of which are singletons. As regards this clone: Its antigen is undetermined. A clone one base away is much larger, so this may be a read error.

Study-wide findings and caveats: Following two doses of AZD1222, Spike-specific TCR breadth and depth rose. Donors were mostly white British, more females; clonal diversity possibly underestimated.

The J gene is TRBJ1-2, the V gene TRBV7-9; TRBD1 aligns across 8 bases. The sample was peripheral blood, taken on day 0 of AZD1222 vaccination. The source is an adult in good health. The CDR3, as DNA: TGTGCCAGCAGCGGGCCGCAGGGGGCAAGGGGGGACTATGGCTACACCTTC. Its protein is CASSGPQGARGDYGYTF.